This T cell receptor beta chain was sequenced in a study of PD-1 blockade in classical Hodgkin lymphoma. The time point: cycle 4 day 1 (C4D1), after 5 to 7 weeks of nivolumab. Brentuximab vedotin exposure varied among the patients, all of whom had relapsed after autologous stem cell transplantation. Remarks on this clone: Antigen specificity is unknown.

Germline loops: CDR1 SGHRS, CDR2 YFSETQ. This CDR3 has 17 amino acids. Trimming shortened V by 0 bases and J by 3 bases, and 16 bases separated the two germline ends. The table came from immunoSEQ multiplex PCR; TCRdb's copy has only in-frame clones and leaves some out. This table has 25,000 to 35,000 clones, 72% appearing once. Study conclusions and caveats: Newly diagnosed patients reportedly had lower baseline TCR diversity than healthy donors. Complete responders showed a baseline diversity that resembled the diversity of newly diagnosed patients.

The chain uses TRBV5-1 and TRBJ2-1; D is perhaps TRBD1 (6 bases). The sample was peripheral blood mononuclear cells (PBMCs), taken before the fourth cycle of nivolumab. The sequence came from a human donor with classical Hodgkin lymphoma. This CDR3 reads CASSLALGGAVYNEQFF. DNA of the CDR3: TGCGCCAGCAGCTTGGCCCTAGGGGGAGCAGTCTACAATGAGCAGTTCTTC.